The rows below give T cell receptor beta chains drawn from one sample of a study of cytomegalovirus exposure and HLA in healthy donors. The data were produced by immunoSEQ multiplex PCR, yet TCRdb's version contains in-frame clones alone and is incomplete. Altogether roughly 150,000 clones are present, more than 8% being singletons, with the ten largest covering less than 2%. The sequencing input was PBMCs. These receptors were taken from a middle-aged man in good health and CMV-seronegative. Both conserved end residues are trimmed from each CDR3. D genes are given only for firm matches. Size values are once, few and many counts, or a class for expanded clones, and some rows have none.

v_call: TRBV7-6; j_call: TRBJ2-2; clone_size: NA; d_call: NA; cdr3_aa: ASTPQEGARGELF
v_call: TRBV2; j_call: TRBJ1-1; clone_size: NA; d_call: NA; cdr3_aa: ASSVDSGVNTEAF
v_call: TRBV19; j_call: TRBJ1-4; clone_size: few; d_call: TRBD1; cdr3_aa: ASSGSMGQGNEKLF
v_call: TRBV29-1; j_call: TRBJ2-1; clone_size: NA; d_call: TRBD2; cdr3_aa: SSSSGLVTDEQF
v_call: TRBV9; j_call: TRBJ2-3; clone_size: NA; d_call: NA; cdr3_aa: ASSSTLGRGNTQY
v_call: TRBV19; j_call: TRBJ2-5; clone_size: NA; d_call: TRBD2; cdr3_aa: ASGTRTSGDEETQY
v_call: TRBV5-4; j_call: TRBJ2-7; clone_size: few; d_call: NA; cdr3_aa: ASSLGRRQASYEQY
v_call: TRBV5-1; j_call: TRBJ2-6; clone_size: few; d_call: TRBD1; cdr3_aa: ASKSQGELISGANVLT
v_call: TRBV7-9; j_call: TRBJ2-2; clone_size: few; d_call: NA; cdr3_aa: ASSWAVAGELF
v_call: TRBV5-1; j_call: TRBJ1-2; clone_size: few; d_call: TRBD1; cdr3_aa: ASSSGNRDRRGGFYGYT
v_call: TRBV19; j_call: TRBJ2-1; clone_size: NA; d_call: TRBD2; cdr3_aa: ASSMRRGESYNEQF